Sequencing of this T cell receptor (beta chain) was carried out in a study of shared clonotypes between healthy human individuals. Study-level points and caveats: A generally larger estimated richness was seen in naive subsets than in memory subsets. Sampling covered blood only; tissue repertoires likely differ.

On this clone: What it binds is unknown.

Germline V gene data show CDR1 as SEHNR and CDR2 as FQNEAQ (reference sequence). The CDR3 totals 15 residues. V lost 5 bases to trimming and J lost 4 bases; unmatched junction nucleotides: 10. Naive CD8 isolation took CD45RO-negative cells positively selected for CCR7 and excluded terminally differentiated effector memory CD45RA+ cells. Method: immunoSEQ multiplex PCR; TCRdb's copy keeps in-frame clones and lacks some. The table records 750,000 to 1,000,000 clones, roughly 92% of them present only once. The source is a man aged 30-40 years in good health. The sequenced material came from naive CD8+ T cells sorted from blood. This chain uses TRBV7-9 with TRBJ2-7, with 8 bases matching TRBD2. DNA for the CDR3: TGTGCCAGCAGCCGTCGCAGCGGGAGTTATTACGAGCAGTACTTC. Translation: CASSRRSGSYYEQYF.